Presented here are 2 T cell receptor beta chains from one specimen sequenced in a study of cytomegalovirus exposure and HLA in healthy donors. PCR primers comprised 60 Vbeta and 13 Jbeta primers. The data were produced by immunoSEQ multiplex PCR, yet TCRdb's version contains in-frame clones alone and is incomplete. Here the sample spans about 110,000 clones, about four fifths being singletons. Sequenced: PBMCs. The origin of the receptors is a man aged 30 to 39 in good health and CMV-seropositive.

The chain uses TRBV21-1 and TRBJ2-7; the table names TRBD1, a call not compared with the DNA. TRBV21-1 is marked as a pseudogene. The CDR3 consists of 16 residues. The CDR3 sequence is CASSTRYQTGSDEQYV. CDR3 bases: TGTGCCAGCAGCACACGTTACCAGACAGGGTCCGACGAGCAGTACGTC.

The chain couples TRBV7-2 to TRBJ2-1, with 10 bases fitting TRBD2. Germline V gene data show CDR1 as SGHTA and CDR2 as FQGNSA. V was clipped by 2 bases and J by 6 bases; unmatched bases: 10. This CDR3 spans 17 amino acids. The CDR3 DNA sequence: TGTGCCAGCAGCTTAAGTCGAGCGGGAGGGCGCGGCAATGAGCAGTTCTTC. This translates into CASSLSRAGGRGNEQFF.